These T cell receptor beta chains were read from a single sample in a study of T cell changes during pregnancy in multiple sclerosis. Using immunoSEQ multiplex PCR, the repertoire was profiled, and TCRdb retains in-frame clones only, with some absent. The table lists about 76,000 clones, 93% of them singletons, with about 2.5% in the top ten. The input for sequencing was peripheral blood, taken in the second trimester of pregnancy. The origin of the receptors is a female donor with multiple sclerosis, enrolled in a pregnancy study. Both conserved end residues are part of each CDR3. Fields, in order: V gene, J gene, CDR3 protein.

>TRBV6-5|TRBJ1-6
CASSYGPSSYNSPLHF
>TRBV29-1|TRBJ1-2
CSVENRQIYGYTF
>TRBV5-1|TRBJ2-2
CASSLGGLEELFF
>TRBV7-3|TRBJ2-5
CASSLLAGRQETQYF
>TRBV2|TRBJ2-1
CASIQQGAFWNEQFF
>TRBV11-1|TRBJ2-5
CASSLQETSGQETQYF
>TRBV5-6|TRBJ2-3
CASSSQLWTTSTDTQYF
>TRBV18|TRBJ1-2
CASSPPVPGQTYGYTF
>TRBV4-1|TRBJ2-1
CASSQGGTINEQFF
>TRBV20-1|TRBJ2-1
CSARDRGEQFF
>TRBV7-3|TRBJ2-5
CASSPQLAGAQTQYF
>TRBV10-3|TRBJ1-4
CAISKGQSSTNEKLFF
>TRBV20-1|TRBJ2-7
CSAPDLWEQYF
>TRBV11-2|TRBJ1-5
CASSPGTGGQPQHF
>TRBV6-1|TRBJ1-5
CASSDLDSSQPQHF
>TRBV18|TRBJ2-7
CASSPDGFFYEQYF
>TRBV7-9|TRBJ1-2
CASSPTGGGYGYTF
>TRBV9|TRBJ2-5
CASSVVGGRIETQYF
>TRBV5-6|TRBJ1-6
CASSLVRGNNSPLHF
>TRBV13|TRBJ2-7
CASSSSREAGGPQWEQYF
>TRBV7-9|TRBJ1-6
CASSDRSSYNSPLHF
>TRBV27|TRBJ2-2
CASRAGTGEDTGELFF
>TRBV7-8|TRBJ2-5
CASSSYSGGETQYF
>TRBV7-6|TRBJ2-1
CASSSSLQGAYNEQFF
>TRBV30|TRBJ1-1
CAWSLDRSHTEAFF
>TRBV5-1|TRBJ2-7
CASSQHRASEQYF
>TRBV29-1|TRBJ2-7
CSVDSPDYEQYF
>TRBV5-4|TRBJ2-3
CASSYGLAGGPLVTDTQYF
>TRBV28|TRBJ1-2
CASKPRGLGYGYTF
>TRBV2|TRBJ2-1
CASSTGTSDNEQFF
>TRBV19|TRBJ1-2
CASSIEGTLYGYTF
>TRBV7-8|TRBJ1-2
CASTLGGHGYTF
>TRBV5-4|TRBJ2-6
CASSLQGPGANVLTF
>TRBV4-1|TRBJ2-7
CASSLHGQASSEQYF
>TRBV18|TRBJ2-7
CASSPRTSTDIGEQYF
>TRBV7-9|TRBJ1-1
CASSFQGQGNTEAFF
>TRBV7-6|TRBJ2-3
CASSPSPDTQYF
>TRBV19|TRBJ2-7
CASSINRDYEQYF
>TRBV9|TRBJ2-7
CASSPWTRGSQYEQYF